The next 28 T cell receptor beta chains were all read from a single sample in a study of tumor and adjacent non-tumor tissue in lung cancer. A modified ARM-PCR protocol with three rounds of nested PCR amplified TCRbeta. TCRdb passed the multiplex PCR reads through MiXCR, listing each CDR3 protein once. This sample has around 74,000 distinct CDR3 sequences, with around 70% found just once. RNA was extracted from bulk tissue without any cell sorting. Sample: lung tumor tissue. Receptor source: an older woman with non-small cell lung cancer.

The chain has TRBV28 and TRBJ2-7, with D possibly matching TRBD1 (5 bases). Trimming removed 3 bases at V and 3 bases at J, with 18 bases between. This CDR3 has 16 residues. Germline CDR1 and CDR2: MDHEN and SYDVKM. CDR3 bases: TGTGCCAGCAGTTTGCTAGGGGAACAGTGGTGCTACGAGCAGTACTTC. Translation gives CASSLLGEQWCYEQYF.

Remarks on this clonotype: An end of the junction differs from the germline gene, which may be a read error. V usage is TRBV20-1 and J usage is TRBJ2-7; 10 positions agree with TRBD2. Germline V CDR1 and CDR2: DFQATT, SNEGSKA (reference sequence). The CDR3 sequence is 17 residues long. CDR3 loop: CSARDAASLAGGGEQYF. The CDR3 coding sequence is TGCAGCGCTAGAGATGCAGCAAGCTTAGCGGGAGGAGGGGAGCAGTACTTC.

On this clonotype itself: Possible read error: a much larger clone is one base away. This chain connects TRBV6-1 to TRBJ2-3, with 11 nucleotides matching TRBD1. V shed 7 bases, J shed 3 bases, and the junction held 9 bases outside the gene matches. This CDR3 has 16 residues. Germline CDR1 and CDR2: MNHNS and SASEGT. The CDR3 is CASTLWTGGATDTQYF. CDR3 in DNA: TGTGCCAGCACGCTGTGGACAGGGGGCGCGACAGATACGCAGTATTTT.

Of note for this clonotype: Since the CDR3 does not end with the conserved phenylalanine or tryptophan, this likely comes from a read error. The chain combines TRBV11-2 with TRBJ2-1; 8 nucleotides agree with TRBD2. In germline, CDR1 is SGHAT, CDR2 FQNNGV. The CDR3 sequence is 16 residues long. V trimming: 0 bases; J trimming: 6 bases; junction bases outside the gene matches: 7. For the CDR3, the DNA is TGTGCCAGCAGCTTAGATGGTAGCGGGGAATGCAATGAGCAGTTCCTC. Protein product: CASSLDGSGECNEQFL.

The sample holds one count of this clonotype. A much larger clone lies a single base off, so this may be a read error. V usage is TRBV20-1 and J usage is TRBJ2-1, with unresolved D. The CDR3 is made up of 16 amino acids. Looked up from germline, CDR1 is DFQATT and CDR2 is SNEGSKA (reference sequence). V was shortened by 3 bases and J by 0 bases, with 15 bases between the two germline ends. In DNA form, the CDR3 reads TGCAGTGCTAGGATTTGGACGGTGAGCTCCTACAATGAGCAGTTCTTC. Amino acid sequence: CSARIWTVSSYNEQFF.

This clonotype was seen repeatedly, ten times or more. This rearrangement joins TRBV4-2 to TRBJ2-7; D unclear. The ends were cut back, 0 bases at V and 7 bases at J, with 13 bases in the middle. The CDR3 is made up of 14 amino acids. Germline V gene data show CDR1 as LGHNA and CDR2 as YNFKEQ. The CDR3 loop is CASSQDLGNREQYF. The CDR3 DNA sequence: TGTGCCAGCAGCCAAGATCTCGGAAATCGGGAGCAGTACTTC.

A few counts support this clonotype. At one of its ends the junction is not consistent with the germline gene, which may arise from a read error. J is TRBJ2-1 and V is TRBV20-1; 7 positions match TRBD2. Germline V gives CDR1 DFQATT, CDR2 SNEGSKA (reference sequence). This CDR3 spans 12 amino acids. This CDR3 reads CSALAERYEQLF. CDR3 nucleotides: TGCAGTGCTCTAGCGGAACGCTATGAGCAGCTCTTC.

Comment on this clonotype: A read error may be the cause here, since a much bigger clone is one base away. The V call is TRBV28, the J call TRBJ1-5; TRBD1 aligns across 7 bases. With V trimmed by 4 bases and J by 7 bases, 7 bases remained unmatched. This CDR3 spans 14 amino acids. Germline CDR1 MDHEN, CDR2 SYDVKM. The CDR3 protein is CASSSTGDVQPQHF. Written as DNA, the CDR3 is TGTGCCAGCAGTTCCACAGGGGACGTCCAGCCCCAGCATTTT.

This clonotype was observed many times. The chain employs TRBV5-1 and TRBJ2-2, with 10 bases aligning to TRBD1. The CDR3 has 15 amino acids. After removal of 3 bases from V and 3 bases from J, the junction contained 2 bases not matched to a gene. Germline-derived CDR1 and CDR2 are SGHRS and YFSETQ. The CDR3 loop is CASSSGTGDTGELFF. CDR3 coding DNA: TGCGCCAGCAGCTCCGGGACAGGGGACACCGGGGAGCTGTTTTTT.

This clonotype was counted only a few times. In DNA, the CDR3 is TGCGCCAGCAACCTTACGGCGAATAGGGTTCTAGGTGGAAACACCATATATTTT. Translating gives CASNLTANRVLGGNTIYF. The J gene is TRBJ1-3, the V gene TRBV4-1, with D unclear. The CDR3 contains 18 residues. Germline V gene lookup returns CDR1 MGHRA and CDR2 YSYEKL. Trimming left V 7 bases short and J 3 bases short, with 25 bases between.

Worth noting for this clonotype: A much larger clone differs from this one at a single base, so this may be a read error. CDR3 sequence: CSAQEGGKNIQYF. In nucleotides, the CDR3 is TGCAGTGCTCAGGAAGGTGGGAAAAACATTCAGTACTTC. The V call is TRBV20-1, the J call TRBJ2-4; no clear D gene. CDR1 and CDR2 from the germline V gene are DFQATT and SNEGSKA (reference sequence). This CDR3 region has 13 residues. V dropped 5 bases and J dropped 4 bases, with 12 bases sitting between them.

Turning to this clonotype: A read error may produce the germline difference seen at one junction end. The chain has TRBV20-1 and TRBJ2-2; 7 bases map to TRBD2. Germline V gene lookup returns CDR1 DFQATT and CDR2 SNEGSKA (reference sequence). The CDR3 totals 15 residues. In DNA form, the CDR3 reads TGCAGTGCTAGCGCTGGCGGGAGTGTATCCCGGGAGTTGTTTTTT. Protein product: CSASAGGSVSRELFF.

Notes on this clonotype: Relative to the germline gene, one junction end is altered; a read error may explain this. The chain employs TRBV28 and TRBJ2-1; 12 bases align to TRBD1. The CDR3 is made up of 15 amino acids. Germline V CDR1 and CDR2: MDHEN, SYDVKM. The CDR3 region is CTSTQGQGAFNEQFF. CDR3 DNA sequence: TGTACCAGCACCCAGGGACAGGGGGCCTTTAATGAGCAGTTCTTC.

Comments on this clonotype: A much larger clone lies a single base off, so this may be a read error. This chain uses TRBV28 with TRBJ2-3, with 11 nucleotides matching TRBD1. The CDR3 is made up of 15 amino acids. Germline CDR1 reads MDHEN; CDR2 reads SYDVKM. CDR3 coding DNA: TGTGCCAGCAGTCCCTTCGGGACAGGGGGAGATATGCAGTATTTT. It yields the protein CASSPFGTGGDMQYF.

This clonotype has just a few counts. This chain links TRBV30 with TRBJ1-4; tentative D call: TRBD1 (6 bases). The CDR3 loop spans 15 amino acids. Looked up from germline, CDR1 is GTSNPN and CDR2 is SVGIG (reference sequence). V gave up 0 bases and J gave up 7 bases, with 15 bases separating them. The CDR3 loop reads CAWSVNRAGVEKLFF. DNA for the CDR3: TGTGCCTGGAGTGTGAACAGGGCAGGGGTTGAAAAACTGTTTTTT.

This rearrangement joins TRBV6-5 to TRBJ1-1; D possibly corresponds to TRBD1 (5 bases). This CDR3 has 15 amino acids. Looked up from germline, CDR1 is MNHEY and CDR2 is SVGAGI. The ends were cut back, 6 bases at V and 3 bases at J, with 17 bases in the middle. This chain's CDR3 is CASRRERLGDTEAFF. In nucleotides, the CDR3 is TGTGCCAGCAGACGGGAAAGATTAGGGGACACTGAAGCTTTCTTT.

Turning to this clonotype: One junction end disagrees with the germline gene, perhaps due to a read error. J is TRBJ2-5 and V is TRBV29-1; 7 bases are a match to TRBD1. The germline gives CDR1 SQVTM, CDR2 ANQGSEA. The CDR3 is 13 residues long. The CDR3 is CSTRQGGGETQHF. The DNA for the CDR3 is TGCAGCACACGACAGGGTGGCGGAGAGACCCAGCACTTC.

J is TRBJ2-6 and V is TRBV6-1; no firm D call. Germline values: CDR1 MNHNS, CDR2 SASEGT. This CDR3 has 16 residues. Trimming cost V 8 bases and J 0 bases, with 14 bases left between them. The CDR3 DNA reads as TGTGCCAGCCAAAGGGTCTTTAGCTCTGGGGCCAACGTCCTGACTTTC. It yields the protein CASQRVFSSGANVLTF.

Concerning this clonotype itself: Sequence at one end of the junction differs from germline and may be a read error. The chain is built from TRBV28 and TRBJ2-1; 10 positions match TRBD2. There are 20 residues in the CDR3. In germline, CDR1 is MDHEN, CDR2 SYDVKM. The CDR3: CASSLRQGFSGRLDYNEQFF. CDR3 bases: TGTGCCAGTAGTTTAAGACAGGGGTTTAGCGGGAGGCTGGACTACAATGAGCAGTTCTTC.

Remarks on this clonotype: Given a much more abundant clone one base away, this may be a read error. The gene calls are TRBV30 and TRBJ1-4; weak D call: TRBD1 (6 bases). The CDR3 is made up of 14 amino acids. V lost 5 bases to trimming and J lost 2 bases, with 12 bases between them. Germline CDR1 and CDR2: GTSNPN and SVGIG (reference sequence). The CDR3 nucleotides are TGTGCCTGGGGTAAGGGGGGCACTAATGAAAAACTGTTTTTT. Translating gives CAWGKGGTNEKLFF.

Note on this clonotype: A single base separates this from a much larger clone, so it may be a read error. The gene calls are TRBV7-9 and TRBJ1-4; D is perhaps TRBD1 (6 bases). Trimming left V 5 bases short and J 10 bases short, with 17 bases between. Germline CDR1 is SEHNR and CDR2 is FQNEAQ (reference sequence). This CDR3 spans 14 amino acids. The CDR3 spells CASSLIRDIVKLFF. CDR3 in DNA: TGTGCCAGCAGCCTCATCCGGGACATCGTAAAACTGTTTTTT.

In the case of this clonotype: It may be a read error: a sequence one base away is much more abundant. This chain links TRBV6-2 or TRBV6-3 with TRBJ1-1, with a tentative D call TRBD1 (6 bases). The V and J ends lost 6 bases and 4 bases respectively, with 21 bases between them. CDR3 length: 16 residues. CDR1 and CDR2 from the germline V gene are MNHEY and SVGEGT. CDR3 protein: CASSLGGPRICTEAFF. CDR3 DNA: TGTGCCAGCAGCCTCGGGGGGCCCAGGATTTGCACTGAAGCTTTCTTT.

This clonotype was observed at least ten times. CDR3 sequence reads: CASLGEKLFF. CDR3 DNA sequence: TGCGCCAGCCTGGGTGAAAAACTGTTTTTT. The chain uses TRBV23-1 and TRBJ1-4; D call uncertain. TRBV23-1 is assigned to the ORF class and has an uncertain function. Trimming shortened V by 8 bases and J by 7 bases, and 5 bases separated the two germline ends. This CDR3 region has 10 residues.

Concerning this clonotype itself: The junction differs from germline at one of its ends, possibly a read error. The rearrangement links TRBV6-5 to TRBJ1-5; 7 positions match TRBD1. Germline V gene lookup returns CDR1 MNHEY and CDR2 SVGAGI. The CDR3 is made up of 14 amino acids. The CDR3 DNA sequence: TGTGTCAGCAGGCCGACAGGGAGAAACCAGCCCCAGCATTTT. It codes for CVSRPTGRNQPQHF.

Comments on this clonotype: The junction does not match germline at one end; this may be a read error. The chain combines TRBV12-3 or TRBV12-4 with TRBJ2-5; D is possibly TRBD1 or TRBD2 (5 bases each). The length of the CDR3 is 13 residues. In DNA form, the CDR3 reads TGTGCCGGCTCCCGGGGCGACCAAGAGACACAGTACTTC. Protein product: CAGSRGDQETQYF.

Notes on this clonotype: Compared with germline, one end of the junction differs, possibly owing to a read error. The chain recombines TRBV20-1 with TRBJ1-2, with 7 bases that match TRBD1. This CDR3 region has 13 residues. Per the germline V gene, CDR1 is DFQATT and CDR2 is SNEGSKA (reference sequence). In nucleotides, the CDR3 is TGCATTGCTAGAGACAGGGTAGGGAATGGCTACACCTTC. This gives the protein CIARDRVGNGYTF.

Comments on this clonotype: One end of the junction varies from germline; a read error may be responsible. This chain connects TRBV29-1 to TRBJ2-7; TRBD2 might be the D (6 bases). The CDR3 has 13 residues. CDR1 SQVTM and CDR2 ANQGSEA come from the germline V gene. The CDR3 loop is CSVRASASYQQYF. The CDR3 DNA is TGCAGCGTTAGGGCTAGCGCCTCTTACCAGCAGTACTTT.

This clonotype was detected ten times or more. The V call is TRBV29-1, the J call TRBJ1-1; 7 bases agree with TRBD1. V lost 7 bases, J lost 4 bases, and 12 bases stayed unmatched. Per germline, CDR1 SQVTM and CDR2 ANQGSEA. CDR3 length equals 14 residues. CDR3 coding DNA: TGCAGCGCTAAAACAGGGGCGGTGAGCACTGAAGCTTTCTTT. Translating gives CSAKTGAVSTEAFF.